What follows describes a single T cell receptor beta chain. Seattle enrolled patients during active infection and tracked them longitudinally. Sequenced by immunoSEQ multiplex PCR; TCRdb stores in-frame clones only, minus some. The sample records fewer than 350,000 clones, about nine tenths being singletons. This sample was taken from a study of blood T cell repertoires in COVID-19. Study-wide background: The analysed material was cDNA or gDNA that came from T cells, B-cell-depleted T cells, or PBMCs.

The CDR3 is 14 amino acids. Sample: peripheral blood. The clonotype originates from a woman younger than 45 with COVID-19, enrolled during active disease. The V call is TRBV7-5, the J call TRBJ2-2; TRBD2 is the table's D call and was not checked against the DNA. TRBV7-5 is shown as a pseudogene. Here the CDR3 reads CVRSWEGGTGELFF. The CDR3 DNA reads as TGTGTCAGAAGCTGGGAGGGGGGAACCGGGGAGCTGTTTTTT.